Included here is one T cell receptor beta chain sequence, with context. The antigen remains unidentified. The sample originates from a study of CD8 T cells in Susac syndrome. The study's findings and limits: An acknowledgment was made by the study that its TCR sequencing and HLA analysis involved relatively few individuals.

Germline CDR1 reads SQVTM; CDR2 reads ANQGSEA. The CDR3 covers 15 residues. V lost 0 bases and J 1 base, leaving 9 bases between the germline ends. From blood CD8+ and CD4+ T cells, the TCR beta chain was sequenced. Isolation of CD8+ and CD4+ T cells was performed negatively, whereas enrichment of TEMRA cells was done by FACS. The RNA, roughly 0.45 to 1 ug, was put through reverse transcription using random hexamers. Amplification of TCR beta CDR3 by immunoSEQ multiplex PCR spanned 54 Vbeta and 13 Jbeta. TCRdb called the immunoSEQ multiplex PCR reads again in MiXCR, with one record for every CDR3 protein. The repertoire has around 45,000 distinct CDR3 sequences, nearly 95% of them found once; the top ten carry roughly 0.4%.

The V gene is TRBV29-1, the J gene TRBJ2-2; TRBD1 might be the D (6 bases). The sample taken for sequencing was CD8+ T cells from PBMCs. The sequence came from a human donor in good health. In DNA, the CDR3 is TGCAGCGTTGAAGACCTGACAGGGAACACCGGGGAGCTGTTTTTT. This translates into CSVEDLTGNTGELFF.